This T cell receptor (beta chain) is drawn from a study of memory CD4+ T cells and cytomegalovirus serostatus. For the study at large: Donors were healthy Belgian adults, 10 or so CMV seropositive and approximately 25 seronegative.

As for this clone: The antigen is undetermined.

In germline, CDR1 is SNHLY, CDR2 FYNNEI. The V end was cut by 1 base, the J end by 8 bases, with 5 bases between. The CDR3 is 11 amino acids. Single viable CD3+CD4+CD8-CD45RO+ cells were sorted as the memory CD4+ T cells. Donors' CMV status reflects serum IgG against pp150, pp28, p38, p52. CD4+ T cells were isolated by positive magnetic selection. Findings and limits, study-wide: The CMV-associated TCR signature appears largely within the CD4+ memory repertoire.

The table came from immunoSEQ multiplex PCR; TCRdb's copy has only in-frame clones and leaves some out. In the table there are around 63,000 clones, less than 85% of which are singletons. This receptor was identified in an adult in good health and CMV-seronegative. Some clones in this sample may be carry-over from other donors' samples. The chain has TRBV2 and TRBJ1-2; weak D call: TRBD1 (5 bases). Sequencing input: memory CD4+ T cells from blood. Here the CDR3 DNA reads TGTGCCAGCAGTGAAGGGGGGGGCTACACCTTC. Translated: CASSEGGGYTF.